The 17 T cell receptor beta chains below come from one sample, sequenced in a study of identical twins. TCRdb itself ran the 5' RACE reads through MiXCR, one entry per CDR3 protein. Here the sample spans 600,000 to 700,000 distinct CDR3 sequences, 21% being singletons. This sample also appeared in a second study, on T cells expressing NK-cell markers.

Sequencing was performed on PBMCs. Source of these receptors: a woman aged 18-29 years in good health.

A few counts support this clonotype. The gene calls are TRBV4-3 and TRBJ2-7; 10 bases line up with TRBD2. CDR1 and CDR2 (germline): LGHNA, YSLEER. The ends lost 0 bases at V and 7 bases at J; junction bases unmatched: 6. The CDR3 totals 15 residues. CDR3 in DNA: TGCGCCAGCAGCCAAGATCCGGCTAGCGGGAGTGAGCAGTACTTC. Residues: CASSQDPASGSEQYF.

Points on this clonotype: Germline and junction disagree at one end, which may indicate a read error. This rearrangement joins TRBV12-3 or TRBV12-4 to TRBJ2-1, with TRBD2 identical over 9 bases. This CDR3 contains 12 residues. The CDR3 DNA reads as TGTGCCGGCAGTTTGCGGGAGGGCATAGACGTCTTC. This translates into CAGSLREGIDVF.

The genes are TRBV12-3 or TRBV12-4 and TRBJ2-1; TRBD2 aligns across 7 bases. This CDR3 has 14 residues. V trimming: 0 bases; J trimming: 9 bases; junction bases outside the gene matches: 5. For the CDR3, the DNA is TGTGCCAGCAGTTTAGCGGGAGGGGCGAGTGAGCAGTTCTTC. Translation gives CASSLAGGASEQFF.

The genes are TRBV4-1 and TRBJ2-2, with D maybe TRBD2 (7 bases). The CDR3 is 17 amino acids. The germline V gene encodes CDR1 MGHRA and CDR2 YSYEKL. V was trimmed by 2 bases and J by 7 bases, leaving 20 bases between them. The CDR3 DNA is TGCGCCAGCAGCCAACCGAAGGGGGGGCCAGGAATCGGGGAGCTGTTTTTT. Its translation: CASSQPKGGPGIGELFF.

This clonotype was observed a few times. The chain uses TRBV6-5 and TRBJ2-3; weak D call: TRBD1 (6 bases). Germline assignment: CDR1 MNHEY and CDR2 SVGAGI. This CDR3 contains 12 residues. V was clipped by 5 bases and J by 3 bases, with 6 bases between them. The CDR3 sequence is CASSDRTDTQYF. The CDR3 DNA follows: TGTGCCAGCAGTGACAGGACAGATACGCAGTATTTT.

This clonotype has ten or more counts. The genes are TRBV6-5 and TRBJ2-1; D call uncertain. This CDR3 comprises 15 residues. The germline CDR1 and CDR2 sequences are MNHEY and SVGAGI. Trimming stripped 2 bases from V and 0 bases from J, with 8 bases between. The CDR3 sequence is CASSYVGSSYNEQFF. The CDR3 nucleotides read TGTGCCAGCAGTTACGTGGGAAGCTCCTACAATGAGCAGTTCTTC.

This clonotype was seen more than once but under ten times. The genes are TRBV12-3 or TRBV12-4 and TRBJ1-3, with D perhaps matching TRBD1 (6 bases). The length of the CDR3 is 11 residues. The V end was cut by 5 bases, the J end by 9 bases, with 8 bases between. In DNA form, the CDR3 reads TGTGCCAGCAGTCAAGGGGGCACCATATATTTT. Amino acid sequence: CASSQGGTIYF.

The chain recombines TRBV20-1 with TRBJ2-5, with D tentatively TRBD1 or TRBD2 (5 bases each). Germline values: CDR1 DFQATT, CDR2 SNEGSKA (reference sequence). The CDR3 is 14 amino acids. V was clipped by 3 bases and J by 0 bases, with 11 bases between them. DNA for the CDR3: TGCAGTGCTAGCACCCAGGGAGACCAAGAGACCCAGTACTTC. It codes for CSASTQGDQETQYF.

In its sample, this clonotype was seen a few times. V gene TRBV12-3 or TRBV12-4 combines with J gene TRBJ1-1; D unclear. This CDR3 has 13 residues. V dropped 2 bases and J dropped 5 bases, with 9 bases sitting between them. CDR3 region: CASSLSPWTEAFF. The CDR3 nucleotides read TGTGCCAGCAGTTTAAGTCCCTGGACTGAAGCTTTCTTT.

This chain joins TRBV4-3 and TRBJ2-1, with TRBD2 matching 7 bases. Germline lookup yields CDR1 LGHNA and CDR2 YSLEER. The V gene end was trimmed by 0 bases and the J gene end by 5 bases; junction bases not matched to a gene: 4. The CDR3 runs to 15 residues. CDR3 nucleotide sequence: TGCGCCAGCAGCCAAGAGACTAGCCAGCACAATGAGCAGTTCTTC. It encodes CASSQETSQHNEQFF.

This clonotype was seen a few times. The V and J genes are TRBV5-6 and TRBJ2-1; TRBD2 matches at 10 bases. The CDR3 is 16 residues long. Per the germline V gene, CDR1 is SGHDT and CDR2 is YYEEEE. The ends lost 2 bases at V and 4 bases at J; junction bases unmatched: 6. For the CDR3, the DNA is TGTGCCAGCAGCTTCCTGAGCGGGGGGGGGTACAATGAGCAGTTCTTC. Translation: CASSFLSGGGYNEQFF.

This clonotype was detected ten times or more. The chain links TRBV29-1 to TRBJ2-1; D gene uncertain. Germline V gives CDR1 SQVTM, CDR2 ANQGSEA. V dropped 5 bases and J dropped 10 bases, with 15 bases sitting between them. The CDR3 has 12 amino acids. Here the CDR3 reads CSVTAPGLEQFF. CDR3 sequence (DNA): TGCAGCGTTACCGCACCCGGGTTAGAGCAGTTCTTC.

This clonotype was observed a few times. V usage is TRBV20-1 and J usage is TRBJ2-5; D possibly matches TRBD1 or TRBD2 (5 bases each). The V gene's germline CDR1 is DFQATT and CDR2 SNEGSKA (reference sequence). The V gene lost 5 bases and the J gene lost 0 bases, with 16 bases spanning the gap. The CDR3 contains 15 residues. This CDR3 reads CSASRDGGNQETQYF. The CDR3 nucleotides read TGCAGTGCTTCCCGGGACGGTGGAAACCAAGAGACCCAGTACTTC.

The sample holds a few counts of this clonotype. In DNA, the CDR3 is TGTGCCAGCAGCTTACGGGAGCAGGGAGAGCAGTTCTTC. Its protein product is CASSLREQGEQFF. The chain is built from TRBV7-2 and TRBJ2-1; a possible D gene is TRBD2 (6 bases). CDR3 length: 13 residues. Germline V gene data show CDR1 as SGHTA and CDR2 as FQGNSA. Trimming pared 2 bases from V and 10 bases from J, leaving 12 bases between.

The CDR3: CASSFSGAGDQPQHF. The CDR3 DNA follows: TGCGCCAGCAGCTTCTCCGGGGCTGGAGATCAGCCCCAGCATTTT. The J gene is TRBJ1-5, the V gene TRBV5-1; a possible D gene is TRBD1 (5 bases). V lost 2 bases and J 5 bases, leaving 14 bases between the germline ends. Germline V CDR1 and CDR2: SGHRS, YFSETQ. This CDR3 region has 15 residues.

The chain uses TRBV20-1 and TRBJ2-3; maybe TRBD2 (5 bases). V dropped 6 bases and J dropped 3 bases, with 13 bases sitting between them. The germline V gene has CDR1 DFQATT and CDR2 SNEGSKA (reference sequence). This CDR3 region has 13 residues. The CDR3: CSASARGTDTQYF. DNA of the CDR3: TGCAGTGCCAGCGCCCGGGGAACAGATACGCAGTATTTT.

The chain combines TRBV20-1 with TRBJ2-5; 7 bases are a match to TRBD2. With 7 bases clipped from V and 2 bases from J, the junction kept 7 bases outside the gene matches. Germline V gene sequence: CDR1 DFQATT, CDR2 SNEGSKA (reference sequence). The CDR3 length is 13 residues. The CDR3 region has the DNA TGCAGTGTCGCTAGCGGACCTCAAGAGACCCAGTACTTC. Protein sequence: CSVASGPQETQYF.